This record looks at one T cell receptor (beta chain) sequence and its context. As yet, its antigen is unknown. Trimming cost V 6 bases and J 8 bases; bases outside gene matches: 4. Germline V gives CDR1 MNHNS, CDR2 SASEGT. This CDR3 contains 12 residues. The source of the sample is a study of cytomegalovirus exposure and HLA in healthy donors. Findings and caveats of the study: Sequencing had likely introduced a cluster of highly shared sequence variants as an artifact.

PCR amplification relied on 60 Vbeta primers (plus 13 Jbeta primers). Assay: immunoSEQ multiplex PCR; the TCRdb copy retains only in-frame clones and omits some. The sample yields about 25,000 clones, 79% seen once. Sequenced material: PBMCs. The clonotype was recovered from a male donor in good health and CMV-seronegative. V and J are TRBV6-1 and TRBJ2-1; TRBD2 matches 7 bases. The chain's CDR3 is CASRRREHEQFF. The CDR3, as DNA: TGTGCCAGCAGGCGGCGGGAGCATGAGCAGTTCTTC.